This T cell receptor beta chain was documented in a study of blood T cell repertoires in COVID-19. Study-wide background: The United States, Italy and Spain provided the acute and convalescent COVID-19 samples. The analysed material was cDNA or gDNA that came from T cells, B-cell-depleted T cells, or PBMCs.

This clone was seen repeatedly, ten times or more. CDR1 and CDR2 from the germline V gene are WNHNN and SYGVQD (reference sequence). The CDR3 loop spans 15 amino acids. The ends were cut back, 2 bases at V and 4 bases at J, with 12 bases in the middle. Study processing details: Nucleated cell number was recorded as an estimate derived from reference gene primer amplification. Produced via immunoSEQ multiplex PCR; TCRdb's table is partial and in-frame only. That table gives V, J and clone size, and the DNA gave D and trimming. The sample shows fewer than 300,000 clones, approximately 81% of them seen only once.

V usage is TRBV10-1 and J usage is TRBJ1-3, with D possibly TRBD1 on 6 matching bases. The sequenced material came from peripheral blood. The receptor was isolated from an older woman with active or convalescent COVID-19. The CDR3: CASSEVGHRGNTIYF. CDR3 sequence (DNA): TGCGCCAGCAGTGAGGTGGGACACCGGGGAAACACCATATATTTT.